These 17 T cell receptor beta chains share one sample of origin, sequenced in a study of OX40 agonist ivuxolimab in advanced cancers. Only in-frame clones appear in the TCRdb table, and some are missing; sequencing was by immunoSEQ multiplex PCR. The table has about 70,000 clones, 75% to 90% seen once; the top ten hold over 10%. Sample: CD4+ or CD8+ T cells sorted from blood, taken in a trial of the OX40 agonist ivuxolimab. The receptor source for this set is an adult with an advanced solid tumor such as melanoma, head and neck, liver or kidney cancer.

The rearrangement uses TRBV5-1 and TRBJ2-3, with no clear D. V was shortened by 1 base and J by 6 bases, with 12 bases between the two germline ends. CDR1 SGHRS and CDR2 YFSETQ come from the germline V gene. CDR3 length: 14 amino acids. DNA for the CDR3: TGCGCCAGCAGCTTGTCAAGTCTAAAGGATACGCAGTATTTT. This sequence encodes CASSLSSLKDTQYF. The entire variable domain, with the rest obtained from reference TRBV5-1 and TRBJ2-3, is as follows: KAGVTQTPRYLIKTRGQQVTLSCSPISGHRSVSWYQQTPGQGLQFLFEYFSETQRNKGNFPGRFSGRQFSNSRSEMNVSTLELGDSALYLCASSLSSLKDTQYFGPGTRLTVL.

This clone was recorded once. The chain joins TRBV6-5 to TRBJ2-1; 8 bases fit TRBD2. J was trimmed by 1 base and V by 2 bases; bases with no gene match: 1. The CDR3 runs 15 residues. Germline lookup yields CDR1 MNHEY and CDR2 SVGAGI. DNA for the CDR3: TGTGCCAGCAGTTACGGACTAGCATCCTACAATGAGCAGTTCTTC. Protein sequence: CASSYGLASYNEQFF.

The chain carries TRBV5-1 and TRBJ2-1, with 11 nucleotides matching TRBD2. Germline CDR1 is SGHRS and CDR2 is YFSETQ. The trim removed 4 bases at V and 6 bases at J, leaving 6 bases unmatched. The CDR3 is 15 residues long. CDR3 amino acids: CASSQLAGEGNEQFF. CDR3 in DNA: TGCGCCAGCAGCCAACTAGCGGGAGAGGGCAATGAGCAGTTCTTC.

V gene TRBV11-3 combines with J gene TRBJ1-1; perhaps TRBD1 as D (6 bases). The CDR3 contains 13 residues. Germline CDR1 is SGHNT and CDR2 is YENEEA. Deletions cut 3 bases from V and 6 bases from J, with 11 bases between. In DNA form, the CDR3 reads TGTGCCAGCAGCTTCTACAGGGAGGCTGAAGCTTTCTTT. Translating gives CASSFYREAEAFF.

The CDR3 bases are TGTGCCAGCAGCAGTCTAGCGGGAGAGAGCTCCTACAATGAGCAGTTCTTC. Its protein product is CASSSLAGESSYNEQFF. The chain couples TRBV5-6 to TRBJ2-1; 10 bases are a match to TRBD2. Germline V lookup: CDR1 SGHDT, CDR2 YYEEEE. CDR3 length: 17 amino acids. With V trimmed by 4 bases and J by 0 bases, 7 bases remained unmatched.

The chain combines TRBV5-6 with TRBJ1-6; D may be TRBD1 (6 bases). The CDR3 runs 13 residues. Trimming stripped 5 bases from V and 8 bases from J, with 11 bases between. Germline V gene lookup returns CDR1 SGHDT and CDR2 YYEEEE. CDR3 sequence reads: CASRVDRHSPLHF. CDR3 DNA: TGTGCCAGCAGGGTTGACAGGCATTCACCCCTCCACTTT. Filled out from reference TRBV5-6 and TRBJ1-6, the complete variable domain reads DAGVTQSPTHLIKTRGQQVTLRCSPKSGHDTVSWYQQALGQGPQFIFQYYEEEERQRGNFPDRFSGHQFPNYSSELNVNALLLGDSALYLCASRVDRHSPLHFGNGTRLTVT.

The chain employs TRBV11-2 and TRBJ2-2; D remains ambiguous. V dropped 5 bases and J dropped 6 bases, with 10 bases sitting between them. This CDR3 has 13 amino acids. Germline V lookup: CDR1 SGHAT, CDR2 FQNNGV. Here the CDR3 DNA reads TGTGCCAGCAGCACCTTTCGGGCCGGGGAGCTGTTTTTT. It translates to CASSTFRAGELFF.

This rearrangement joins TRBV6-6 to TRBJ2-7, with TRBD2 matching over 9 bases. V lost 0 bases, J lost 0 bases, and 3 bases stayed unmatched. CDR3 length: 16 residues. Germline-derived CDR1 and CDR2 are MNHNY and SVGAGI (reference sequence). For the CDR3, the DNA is TGTGCCAGCAGTTACTCGGGTAGCGGGAGCTCCTACGAGCAGTACTTC. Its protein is CASSYSGSGSSYEQYF.

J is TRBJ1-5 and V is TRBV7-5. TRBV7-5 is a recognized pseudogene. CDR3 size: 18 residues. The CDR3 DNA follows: TGTGCCAGAAGCTTACGGGACCGACCTGCAAATAGCAATCAGCCCCAGCATTTT. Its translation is CARSLRDRPANSNQPQHF.

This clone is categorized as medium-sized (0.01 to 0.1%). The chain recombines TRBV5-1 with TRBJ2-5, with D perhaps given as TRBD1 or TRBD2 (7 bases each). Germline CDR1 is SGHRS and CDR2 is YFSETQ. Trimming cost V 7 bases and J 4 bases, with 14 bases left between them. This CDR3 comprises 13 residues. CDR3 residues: CASRREGAETQYF. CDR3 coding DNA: TGCGCCAGCCGGAGGGAGGGGGCAGAGACCCAGTACTTC.

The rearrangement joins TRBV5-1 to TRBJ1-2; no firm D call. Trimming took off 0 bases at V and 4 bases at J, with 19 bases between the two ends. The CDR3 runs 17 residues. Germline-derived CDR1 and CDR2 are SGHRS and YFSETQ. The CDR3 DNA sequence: TGCGCCAGCAGCTTGGCGCCGGGAATAGCAGGTAGCTATGGCTACACCTTC. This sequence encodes CASSLAPGIAGSYGYTF.

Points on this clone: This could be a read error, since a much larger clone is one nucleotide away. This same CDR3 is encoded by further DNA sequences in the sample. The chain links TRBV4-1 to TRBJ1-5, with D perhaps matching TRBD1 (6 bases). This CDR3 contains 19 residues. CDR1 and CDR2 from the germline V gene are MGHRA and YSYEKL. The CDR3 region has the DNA TGCGCCAGCAGCCAACAGGGGCAGGACCTCATTGGCCGTAATCAGCCCCAACATTTT. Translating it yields CASSQQGQDLIGRNQPQHF.

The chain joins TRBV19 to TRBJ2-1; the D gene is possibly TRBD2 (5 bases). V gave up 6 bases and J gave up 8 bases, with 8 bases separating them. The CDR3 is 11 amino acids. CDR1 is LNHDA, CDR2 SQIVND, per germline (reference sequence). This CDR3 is CASSLEDEQFF. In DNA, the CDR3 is TGTGCCAGTAGCCTGGAGGATGAGCAGTTCTTC.

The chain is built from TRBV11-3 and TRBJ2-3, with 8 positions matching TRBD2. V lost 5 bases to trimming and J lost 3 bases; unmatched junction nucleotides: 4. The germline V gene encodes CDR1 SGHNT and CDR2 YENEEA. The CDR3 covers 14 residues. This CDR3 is CASSTGLATDTQYF. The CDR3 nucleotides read TGTGCCAGCAGCACCGGACTAGCTACAGATACGCAGTATTTT.

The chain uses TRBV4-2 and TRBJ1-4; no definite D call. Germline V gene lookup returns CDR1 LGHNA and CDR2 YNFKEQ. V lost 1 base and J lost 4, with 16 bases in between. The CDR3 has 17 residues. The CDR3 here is CASSQGITRALNEKLFF. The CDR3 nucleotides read TGTGCCAGCAGCCAAGGCATAACCCGGGCACTTAATGAAAAACTGTTTTTT.

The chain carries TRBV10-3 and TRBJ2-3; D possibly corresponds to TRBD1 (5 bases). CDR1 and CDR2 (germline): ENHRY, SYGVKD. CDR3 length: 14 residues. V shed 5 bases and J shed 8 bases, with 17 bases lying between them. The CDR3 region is CAISIDSLVGTQYF. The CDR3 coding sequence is TGTGCCATCAGTATAGACAGCCTTGTAGGTACGCAGTATTTT.

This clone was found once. In DNA, the CDR3 is TGTGCCAGCAGCCCGCTGGTTAATGGCGAGCAGTACTTC. This encodes CASSPLVNGEQYF. The chain joins TRBV9 to TRBJ2-7; D not resolved. The germline CDR1 and CDR2 sequences are SGDLS and YYNGEE. The CDR3 is 13 residues long. V lost 4 bases, J lost 6 bases, and 14 bases lay in between.